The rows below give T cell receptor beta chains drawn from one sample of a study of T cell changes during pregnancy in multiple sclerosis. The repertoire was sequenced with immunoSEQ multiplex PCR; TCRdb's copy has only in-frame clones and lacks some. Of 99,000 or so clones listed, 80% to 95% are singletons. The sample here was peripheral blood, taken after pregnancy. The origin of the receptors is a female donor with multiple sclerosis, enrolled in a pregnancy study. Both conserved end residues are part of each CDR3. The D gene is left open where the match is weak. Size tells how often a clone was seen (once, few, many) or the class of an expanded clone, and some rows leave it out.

CASRREIRGNTGELFF	TGTGCCAGCCGCCGTGAGATTCGAGGGAACACCGGGGAGCTGTTTTTT	TRBV4-2	NA	TRBJ2-2	NA
CSVDDRGGYEQYF	TGCAGCGTTGATGATAGGGGAGGCTACGAGCAGTACTTC	TRBV29-1	NA	TRBJ2-7	NA
CASSVAVGGSNTGELFF	TGTGCCAGCAGTGTCGCGGTGGGGGGATCGAACACCGGGGAGCTGTTTTTT	TRBV6-4	NA	TRBJ2-2	NA
CASSQALGQGAYEQYF	TGCGCCAGCAGCCAAGCGTTGGGACAGGGGGCCTACGAGCAGTACTTC	TRBV4-1	TRBD1	TRBJ2-7	NA
CASRPGQVVGYTF	TGTGCCAGTAGGCCGGGACAGGTGGTAGGCTACACCTTC	TRBV19	TRBD1	TRBJ1-2	few
CASSSPGQVQARAFF	TGTGCCAGCAGCTCTCCTGGACAGGTTCAGGCCAGGGCTTTCTTT	TRBV4-2	TRBD1	TRBJ1-1	NA
CAWRRAGGHEQYF	TGTGCCTGGAGGAGAGCGGGAGGACACGAGCAGTACTTC	TRBV30	TRBD2	TRBJ2-7	NA
CASSTLAGAVDTQYF	TGTGCCAGCAGTACTTTAGCGGGAGCTGTAGATACGCAGTATTTT	TRBV28	TRBD2	TRBJ2-3	once
CASSVDQTGRSGNTIYF	TGTGCCAGCAGCGTAGATCAGACAGGCCGCTCTGGAAACACCATATATTTT	TRBV9	NA	TRBJ1-3	NA
CASSHGTSARDTQYF	TGTGCCAGTAGCCACGGGACTAGCGCCAGGGATACGCAGTATTTT	TRBV19	TRBD2	TRBJ2-3	NA
CASSYSTGDNYGYTF	TGTGCCAGCAGTTACAGCACGGGGGATAACTATGGCTACACCTTC	TRBV6-6	NA	TRBJ1-2	NA
CASSALAVSTDTQYF	TGTGCCAGCAGCGCTCTAGCGGTTAGCACAGATACGCAGTATTTT	TRBV7-6	TRBD2	TRBJ2-3	NA
CASSFLSSYNEQFF	TGTGCCAGTAGTTTTCTTAGCTCCTACAATGAGCAGTTCTTC	TRBV19	NA	TRBJ2-1	NA
CASSPNLAAQDYNEQFF	TGTGCCAGCAGCCCAAACTTAGCGGCCCAAGACTACAATGAGCAGTTCTTC	TRBV27	NA	TRBJ2-1	NA
CASSVKRGQGAYEQYF	TGTGCCAGCTCAGTCAAAAGGGGACAGGGGGCCTACGAGCAGTACTTC	TRBV18	TRBD1	TRBJ2-7	NA
CAWSVLGQGGGELFF	TGTGCCTGGAGTGTACTGGGGCAGGGAGGCGGGGAGCTGTTTTTT	TRBV30	NA	TRBJ2-2	NA
CASGPGGTYYEQYF	TGTGCTAGTGGCCCGGGGGGTACCTACTACGAGCAGTACTTC	TRBV12-5	TRBD2	TRBJ2-7	NA
CASIGTGGWNYGYTF	TGTGCCAGTATTGGGACAGGGGGTTGGAACTATGGCTACACCTTC	TRBV19	TRBD1	TRBJ1-2	once
CASTIIQGLGYTF	TGTGCCAGCACTATAATACAGGGTTTAGGCTACACCTTC	TRBV28	NA	TRBJ1-2	NA
CASSLGTGGNLHEQYF	TGTGCCAGCAGCTTAGGCACAGGGGGCAATCTCCACGAGCAGTACTTC	TRBV7-9	TRBD1	TRBJ2-7	NA
CASRENAAVAGGYTF	TGTGCCAGCAGGGAGAACGCGGCAGTGGCGGGAGGCTACACCTTC	TRBV6-5	NA	TRBJ1-2	NA
CASSLDRSQPQHF	TGTGCCAGCAGCTTGGACCGGAGCCAGCCCCAGCATTTT	TRBV5-5	NA	TRBJ1-5	NA
CASSRDSNTEAFF	TGTGCCAGCTCACGGGACAGTAACACTGAAGCTTTCTTT	TRBV18	TRBD1	TRBJ1-1	NA
CAWSVVAGGFSTDTQYF	TGTGCCTGGAGTGTAGTAGCGGGAGGGTTCTCCACAGATACGCAGTATTTT	TRBV30	TRBD2	TRBJ2-3	NA
CASSSLGPFSGANVLTF	TGTGCCAGCAGCTCACTGGGCCCTTTCTCTGGGGCCAACGTCCTGACTTTC	TRBV7-2	NA	TRBJ2-6	NA
CASSLDGSNYEQYF	TGCGCCAGCAGCTTGGACGGGAGTAATTACGAGCAGTACTTC	TRBV5-1	NA	TRBJ2-7	NA
CASSDIQDGYGYTF	TGTGCCAGCAGTGATATACAGGACGGATATGGCTACACCTTC	TRBV6-1	NA	TRBJ1-2	NA
CASSESRGQGDNQPQHF	TGTGCCAGCAGTGAAAGTAGGGGACAGGGGGACAATCAGCCCCAGCATTTT	TRBV6-1	TRBD1	TRBJ1-5	once
CASSYSRNPNTEAFF	TGTGCCAGCAGTTACTCGAGAAACCCGAACACTGAAGCTTTCTTT	TRBV6-5	NA	TRBJ1-1	NA
CASSIEGRRWNTEAFF	TGTGCCAGTAGTATAGAGGGGAGGAGATGGAACACTGAAGCTTTCTTT	TRBV19	NA	TRBJ1-1	NA
CASSTTSGVHLEQYF	TGTGCCAGCAGCACGACTAGCGGGGTCCATCTGGAGCAGTACTTC	TRBV5-6	TRBD2	TRBJ2-7	NA
CASNWASSAHEQFF	TGTGCCAGCAATTGGGCGTCTAGCGCACATGAGCAGTTCTTC	TRBV2	NA	TRBJ2-1	NA
CAWAGTANTEAFF	TGTGCCTGGGCCGGGACAGCGAACACTGAAGCTTTCTTT	TRBV30	TRBD1	TRBJ1-1	NA
CASSLGRAGDSAEAFF	TGTGCCAGCAGCTTAGGCCGGGCAGGGGATTCGGCTGAAGCTTTCTTT	TRBV13	NA	TRBJ1-1	NA
CASSKTGHDNEQFF	TGTGCCAGTAGCAAGACGGGACACGACAATGAGCAGTTCTTC	TRBV19	NA	TRBJ2-1	NA
CASSQGPFLEAGAVGTDTQYF	TGCGCCAGCAGCCAAGGCCCCTTCCTGGAGGCGGGAGCAGTCGGCACAGATACGCAGTATTTT	TRBV4-3	TRBD2	TRBJ2-3	NA
CASSELTGTGDDGYTF	TGTGCCAGCAGTGAACTTACCGGGACAGGGGATGATGGCTACACCTTC	TRBV25-1	TRBD1	TRBJ1-2	NA